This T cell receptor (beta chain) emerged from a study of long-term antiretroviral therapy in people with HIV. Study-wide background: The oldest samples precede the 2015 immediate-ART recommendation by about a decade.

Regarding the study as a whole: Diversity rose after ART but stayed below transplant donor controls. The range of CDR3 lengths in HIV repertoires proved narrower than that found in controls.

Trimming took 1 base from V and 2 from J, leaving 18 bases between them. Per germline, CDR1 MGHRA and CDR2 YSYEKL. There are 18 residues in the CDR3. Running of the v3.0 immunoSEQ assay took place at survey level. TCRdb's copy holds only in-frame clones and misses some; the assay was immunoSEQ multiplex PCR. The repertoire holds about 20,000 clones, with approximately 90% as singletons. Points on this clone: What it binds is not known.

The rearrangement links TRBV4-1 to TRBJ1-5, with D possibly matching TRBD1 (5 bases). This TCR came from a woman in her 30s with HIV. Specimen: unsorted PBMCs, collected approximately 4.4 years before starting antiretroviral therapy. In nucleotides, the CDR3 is TGCGCCAGCAGCCAAGTATCCAGGGAGTTTTTTGGCAATCAGCCCCAGCATTTT. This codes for CASSQVSREFFGNQPQHF.